Here is one T cell receptor beta chain with its context. Its cognate antigen has yet to be identified. Base qualities are not at hand, and no much larger clone is one base apart. For sequencing of the TCRbeta CDR3 region, genomic DNA was extracted from the sorted cells. The immunoSEQ Assay was used to sequence the TCRbeta CDR3 regions. TCRdb provides this immuneACCESS table in a form limited to in-frame rearrangements. Some clones are lacking; in checked studies, under half of them reflect an unresolved V gene, and why the rest are absent is not known. The sample contains more than 95,000 clones, roughly 92% of them found a single time. Around 0.84% of the sample is held by the ten biggest clonotypes. The data stem from a study of OX40 agonist ivuxolimab in advanced cancers. General notes on the study: Ivuxolimab was an agonistic, fully human IgG2 monoclonal antibody directed against OX40 (CD134), a costimulatory receptor. In the dose-escalation cohort, 70% to 90% of patients were male, and the mean age was 60 years with a range of roughly 20 to 80. The paper covers the monotherapy dose-escalation part of the phase I ivuxolimab trial, which included N = 52 patients. Intravenous ivuxolimab was administered to patients every 2 weeks at six dose levels: 0.01, 0.1, 0.3, 1.5, 3 and 10 mg/kg. The purpose of peripheral TCRbeta sequencing was to test whether ivuxolimab changed TCR sequence diversity and led to clonal T-cell expansion. Of the approximately 50 dose-escalation patients, hepatocellular carcinoma was present in approximately 20, melanoma in some 15, renal cell carcinoma in 9 and head and neck cancer in 9. Patients were allowed to have had prior anti-PD-1, anti-PD-L1 or anti-CTLA-4 therapy, and roughly 40% of the dose-escalation patients had previously received checkpoint inhibitors. Partial responses occurred in three dose-escalation patients, of whom one had hepatocellular carcinoma and two had cutaneous melanoma.

The CDR3 covers 14 residues, taking in both the cysteine and the phenylalanine. CDR3 DNA is the only sequence kept; it has 42 bases, read in frame from the first base. Sequences SGHVS (CDR1) and FNYEAQ (CDR2) are obtained from the germline V gene. Trimming takes 6 bases from V and 0 bases from J, and the germline ends sit 9 bases apart. Beyond this particular receptor, the publication reports: After ivuxolimab, expanded clones were on average more numerous among CD8+ T cells than among CD4+ T cells. Clonal expansion of both CD4+ and CD8+ blood T cells was observed from baseline to week 6 at doses 0.1 to 3.0 mg/kg. Low levels of normalized T-cell clonal expansion were also seen in some patients who did not respond. Which antigens the clonally expanded peripheral T cells were specific for was not determined. In the 0.1-3.0 mg/kg groups, partial responders had among the lowest normalized peripheral clonal expansion, particularly in CD8+ T cells.

The trial excluded patients who had a history of autoimmune disease or were on systemic immunosuppression. Peripheral blood for TCR sequencing was collected from all dose cohorts at baseline, on cycle 4 day 1, and on cycle 7 day 1. The samples were taken from a phase I, first-in-human, multicenter, open-label dose-escalation trial of ivuxolimab. Adults with locally advanced or metastatic melanoma, renal cell carcinoma, hepatocellular carcinoma or head and neck squamous cell carcinoma were enrolled in the trial. Before TCR sequencing, CD4+ T cells and CD8+ T cells were sorted from peripheral blood as separate populations.

The sample here was CD4+ or CD8+ T cells sorted from blood, taken in a trial of the OX40 agonist ivuxolimab. The chain employs TRBV7-6 and TRBJ1-3, with the D gene too uncertain to name. The sequence came from an adult with an advanced solid tumor such as melanoma, head and neck, liver or kidney cancer. The DNA sequence is as follows: TGTGCCAGCAGTCTTGACCACTCTGGAAACACCATATATTTT. This yields the protein CASSLDHSGNTIYF. The variable domain in full, with residues beyond the CDR3 obtained from the reference TRBV7-6 and TRBJ1-3 genes, is GAGVSQSPRYKVTKRGQDVALRCDPISGHVSLYWYRQALGQGPEFLTYFNYEAQQDKSGLPNDRFSAERPEGSISTLTIQRTEQRDSAMYRCASSLDHSGNTIYFGEGSWLTVV.